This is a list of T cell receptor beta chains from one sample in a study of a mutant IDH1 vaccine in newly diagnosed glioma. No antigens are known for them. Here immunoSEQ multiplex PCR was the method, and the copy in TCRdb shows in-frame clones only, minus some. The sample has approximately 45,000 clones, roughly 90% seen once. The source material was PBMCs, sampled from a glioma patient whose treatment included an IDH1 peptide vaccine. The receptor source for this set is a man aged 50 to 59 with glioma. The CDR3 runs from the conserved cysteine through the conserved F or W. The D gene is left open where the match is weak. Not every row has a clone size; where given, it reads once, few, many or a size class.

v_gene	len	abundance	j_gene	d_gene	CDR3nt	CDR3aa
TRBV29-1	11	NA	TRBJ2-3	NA	TGCAGCGTTGTTCGGGCAGATACGCAGTATTTT	CSVVRADTQYF
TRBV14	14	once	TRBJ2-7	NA	TGTGCCAGCAGCCTTAAATTTGGGAGCTACGAGCAGTACTTC	CASSLKFGSYEQYF
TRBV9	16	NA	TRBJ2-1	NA	TGTGCCAGCAGCGTAGGACAAGGGACACGGAACAATGAGCAGTTCTTC	CASSVGQGTRNNEQFF
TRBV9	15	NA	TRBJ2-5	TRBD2	TGTGCCAGCAGCTCCCGGACTAGCGGGCAAGAGACCCAGTACTTC	CASSSRTSGQETQYF
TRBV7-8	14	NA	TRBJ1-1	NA	TGTGCCAGCAGCTTAGCGCGGGCCCTCCCAGAAGCTTTCTTT	CASSLARALPEAFF
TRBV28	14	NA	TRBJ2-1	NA	TGTGCCACTCGCGGGGGCGGGACCTACAATGAGCAGTTCTTC	CATRGGGTYNEQFF
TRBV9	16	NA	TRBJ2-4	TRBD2	TGTGCCAGCAGCGTAGGAGGCCGAGCGGGAATGAACATTCAGTACTTC	CASSVGGRAGMNIQYF
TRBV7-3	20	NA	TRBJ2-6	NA	TGTGCCAGCAGCTCCGGGTTAGGCGGACTTCACTCCTCTGGGGCCAACGTCCTGACTTTC	CASSSGLGGLHSSGANVLTF
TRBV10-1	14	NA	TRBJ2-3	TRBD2	TGCGCCAGCAGTGACGGACTAGCGGGAGGGGTGCAGTATTTT	CASSDGLAGGVQYF
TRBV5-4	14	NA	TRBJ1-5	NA	TGTGCCAGCAGTCCGGGTCTCAACAATCAGCCCCAGCATTTT	CASSPGLNNQPQHF
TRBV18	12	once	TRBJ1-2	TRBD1	TGTGCCAGCACGGGACAGAACTATGGCTACACCTTC	CASTGQNYGYTF
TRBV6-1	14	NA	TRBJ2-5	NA	TGTGCCAGCAGCCCAGGGGGGACCCAAGAGACCCAGTACTTC	CASSPGGTQETQYF
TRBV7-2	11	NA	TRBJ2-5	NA	TGTGCCAGCAGCTTAGCGGAGACCCAGTACTTC	CASSLAETQYF
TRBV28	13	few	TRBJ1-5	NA	TGTGCCAGCAGTCCGGACAGCAATCAGCCCCAGCATTTT	CASSPDSNQPQHF
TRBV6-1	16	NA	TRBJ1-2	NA	TGTGCCAGCAGTGAAGCGCAGCCGGGACGCGACTATGGCTACACCTTC	CASSEAQPGRDYGYTF
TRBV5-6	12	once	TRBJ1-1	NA	TGTGCCAGCAGCTTGGGGGGGGCGGCGACTTTCTTT	CASSLGGAATFF
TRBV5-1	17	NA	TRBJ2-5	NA	TGCGCCAGCAGCCAAGCTTTCTGGTCAGGAGCTTCGGAGACCCAGTACTTC	CASSQAFWSGASETQYF
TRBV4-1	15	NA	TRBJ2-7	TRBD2	TGCGCCAGCAGCTGGACCGGCGGGGGCTCCTACGAGCAGTACTTC	CASSWTGGGSYEQYF
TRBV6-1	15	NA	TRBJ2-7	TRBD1	TGTGCCAGCAGGCCCCCCGGGACAGGGCGCGACGAGCAGTACTTC	CASRPPGTGRDEQYF
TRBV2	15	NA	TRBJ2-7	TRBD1	TGTGCCAGCAGTGAAGCGGGGACAGGGACCTACGAGCAGTACTTC	CASSEAGTGTYEQYF
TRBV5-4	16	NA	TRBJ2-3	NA	TGTGCCAGCACCGAGACAGAGAACCCCAACACAGATACGCAGTATTTT	CASTETENPNTDTQYF
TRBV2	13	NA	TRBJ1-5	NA	TGTGCCAGCAGATTACAAGGAAATCAGCCCCAGCATTTT	CASRLQGNQPQHF
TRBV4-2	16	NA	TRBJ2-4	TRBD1	TGTGCCAGCAGCGAACAACCACAGGGGGCCAAAAACATTCAGTACTTC	CASSEQPQGAKNIQYF
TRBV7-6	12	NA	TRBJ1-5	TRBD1	TGTGACCGCCGACAGGGTTTACAGCCCCAGCATTTT	CDRRQGLQPQHF
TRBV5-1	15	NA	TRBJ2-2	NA	TGCGCCAGCAGCCCGCGGGGGCCTTACACCGGGGAGCTGTTTTTT	CASSPRGPYTGELFF
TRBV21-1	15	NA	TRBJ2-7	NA	TGTGCCAGCAGCAAAGGCGGGGGTCCGAGCTACGAGCAGTACTTC	CASSKGGGPSYEQYF
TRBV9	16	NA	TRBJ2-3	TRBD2	TGTGCCAGCAGCGTCGCTAGCGGGCTTATCACAGATACGCAGTATTTT	CASSVASGLITDTQYF
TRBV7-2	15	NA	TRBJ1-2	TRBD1	TGTGCCAGCAGCAGAAAGGGACAGGGTGGTTATGGCTACACCTTC	CASSRKGQGGYGYTF
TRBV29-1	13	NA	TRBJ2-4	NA	TGCAGCGTTACGACAGCAGCCAAAAACATTCAGTACTTC	CSVTTAAKNIQYF
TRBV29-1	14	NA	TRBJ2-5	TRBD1	TGCAGCGTTTTCGGGACAGGGGGACGTGAGACCCAGTACTTC	CSVFGTGGRETQYF
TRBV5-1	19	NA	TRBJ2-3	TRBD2	TGCGCCAGCAGCCCACGTCTGGAGGGACTAGCGCGTAGCACAGATACGCAGTATTTT	CASSPRLEGLARSTDTQYF
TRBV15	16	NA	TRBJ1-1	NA	TGTGCCACCAGCGGTGGGGGCGGGACCTCAAACACTGAAGCTTTCTTT	CATSGGGGTSNTEAFF
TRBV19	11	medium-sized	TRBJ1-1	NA	TGTGCCAGTAGTTCCAGGGGACGAGCTTTCTTT	CASSSRGRAFF
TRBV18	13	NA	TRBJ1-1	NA	TGTGCCAGCTCATCCAATAAGGACACTGAAGCTTTCTTT	CASSSNKDTEAFF
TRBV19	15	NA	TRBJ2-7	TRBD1	TGTGCCAGTAGTATGACCGGGACAGCCTCCTACGAGCAGTACTTC	CASSMTGTASYEQYF
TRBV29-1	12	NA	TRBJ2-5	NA	TGCAGCGTTGGGTTCGAACGGGAGACCCAGTACTTC	CSVGFERETQYF
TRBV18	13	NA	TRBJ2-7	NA	TGTGCCAGCTCACCCGGTAGCACCTGGGAGCAGTACTTC	CASSPGSTWEQYF
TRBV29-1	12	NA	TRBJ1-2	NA	TGCAGCGTTGAGAAAGGGGAGCGTGGCTACACCTTC	CSVEKGERGYTF
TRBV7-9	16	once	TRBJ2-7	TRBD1	TGTGCCAGCAGCTTTTCCTTGGACAGGGAAATGGGCGAGCAGTACTTC	CASSFSLDREMGEQYF
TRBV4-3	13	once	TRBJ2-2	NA	TGCGCCAGCAGCCAGATGAACACCGGGGAGCTGTTTTTT	CASSQMNTGELFF
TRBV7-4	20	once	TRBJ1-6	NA	TGTGCCAGCAGCCCAAGAGGCAGGGAGCATTCCAGCTCCTATAATTCACCCCTCCACTTT	CASSPRGREHSSSYNSPLHF
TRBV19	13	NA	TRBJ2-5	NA	TGTGCCAGTAGTATAGACGGAGAAGAGACCCAGTACTTC	CASSIDGEETQYF
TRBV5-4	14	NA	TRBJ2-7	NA	TGTGCCAGCAGCTTGGCCGGCCCTTCCACAGAGCAGTACTTC	CASSLAGPSTEQYF